This T cell receptor (beta chain) emerged from a study of blood T cell repertoires in COVID-19. Looking at the study overall: Donors in the United States, Italy and Spain gave samples during acute or convalescent COVID-19. Sources were T cells, B-cell-depleted T cells, or PBMCs; the material itself was cDNA or gDNA.

CDR3 length: 14 residues. From germline, CDR1 is SGHAT and CDR2 FQNNGV. The V and J ends lost 5 bases and 6 bases respectively, with 14 bases between them. Original processing notes: Reference gene primer amplification gave estimated nucleated cell counts. The table came from immunoSEQ multiplex PCR; TCRdb's copy has only in-frame clones and leaves some out. V and J calls and clone size are those listed in that table; D and trimming were worked out from the DNA. Among 85,000 to 100,000 clones, about four fifths were seen once, and the ten largest hold about a sixth. The material sequenced was peripheral blood. V and J are TRBV11-2 and TRBJ2-1; maybe TRBD2 (6 bases). The TCR was taken from a woman of 80 years or more with active or convalescent COVID-19. CDR3 sequence reads: CASSPNVGGNEQFF. The CDR3 DNA follows: TGTGCCAGCAGCCCGAACGTGGGAGGCAATGAGCAGTTCTTC. The full variable domain, in which reference TRBV11-2 and TRBJ2-1 provide the parts outside the CDR3, is EAGVAQSPRYKIIEKRQSVAFWCNPISGHATLYWYQQILGQGPKLLIQFQNNGVVDDSQLPKDRFSAERLKGVDSTLKIQPAKLEDSAVYLCASSPNVGGNEQFFGPGTRLTVL.